The 14 T cell receptor beta chains in this list originate from one sample, sequenced in a study of regulatory T cells in long-lasting Graves disease. Libraries of TCR beta came from iRepertoire HTBI primers plus Arm-PCR of CDR3 regions. TCRdb re-analysed the multiplex PCR reads in MiXCR, keeping a single row per CDR3 protein. Of hundreds of thousands of distinct CDR3 sequences listed, 16% were seen once; the top ten hold 30%. Time point noted: newly diagnosed GD, antithyroid drugs for less than 3 months. After RNA was extracted from PBMCs, the TCR library was made from it. This sample also belongs to another study, concerning T cells in Graves' hyperthyroidism and ophthalmopathy.

The starting material was peripheral blood mononuclear cells (PBMCs), obtained at new diagnosis, from a patient treated with antithyroid drugs. The origin of the receptors is a man aged 40-49 years with Graves disease.

This clonotype was seen only a few times. This chain links TRBV27 with TRBJ2-3; 13 positions match TRBD2. Unmatched junction bases numbered 8, after V lost 5 bases and J lost 3 bases. Germline V gene sequence: CDR1 MNHEY, CDR2 SMNVEV (reference sequence). CDR3 length: 17 amino acids. The CDR3 nucleotides are TGTGCCAGCAGTACTAGACTAGCGGGGGGAATGACAGATACGCAGTATTTT. It encodes CASSTRLAGGMTDTQYF.

This clonotype was seen at least ten times. This chain uses TRBV11-3 with TRBJ2-7, with D possibly TRBD2 on 5 matching bases. Germline V lookup: CDR1 SGHNT, CDR2 YENEEA. Trimming removed 5 bases from V and 5 bases from J, with 16 bases in between. This CDR3 contains 14 residues. The CDR3 coding sequence is TGTGCCAGCAGCCGAAGGGCCTCGGAGGACGAGCAGTACTTC. Encoded protein: CASSRRASEDEQYF.

This clonotype occurred many times. V and J are TRBV5-1 and TRBJ2-5; 12 bases fit TRBD2. Germline CDR1 reads SGHRS; CDR2 reads YFSETQ. Trimming at V came to 1 base and at J to 3 bases, leaving 4 bases not matched to a gene. CDR3 size: 16 residues. CDR3 in amino acids: CASSLLPSGGEETQYF. CDR3 DNA: TGCGCCAGCAGCTTGCTGCCTAGCGGGGGGGAAGAGACCCAGTACTTC.

This clonotype was recorded at least ten times. The chain employs TRBV6-5 and TRBJ2-7; D ambiguous. Deletions cut 0 bases from V and 3 bases from J, with 6 bases between. CDR1 is MNHEY and CDR2 is SVGAGI in the germline V gene. CDR3 size: 13 residues. CDR3 nucleotides: TGTGCCAGCAGTTACTCGACCGGCTACGAGCAGTACTTC. Protein: CASSYSTGYEQYF.

This clonotype was observed at least ten times. The chain uses TRBV5-1 and TRBJ2-3; 7 bases line up with TRBD1. V trimming: 4 bases; J trimming: 1 base; junction bases outside the gene matches: 18. The germline V gene has CDR1 SGHRS and CDR2 YFSETQ. The CDR3 totals 19 residues. The CDR3 reads CASSRSPVSQGSGTDTQYF. CDR3 nucleotide sequence: TGCGCCAGCAGCCGTAGTCCGGTTTCACAGGGGAGCGGCACAGATACGCAGTATTTT.

The gene calls are TRBV20-1 and TRBJ1-6, with 10 nucleotides matching TRBD1. Germline CDR1 DFQATT, CDR2 SNEGSKA (reference sequence). The CDR3 has 13 residues. As DNA, the CDR3 is TGCACTGTGCGCGGGACAGGGGATTCACCCCTCCACTTT. Amino acids: CTVRGTGDSPLHF.

V is TRBV9 and J is TRBJ2-7, with D uncertain. Trimming removed 4 bases at V and 4 bases at J, with 18 bases between. CDR1 SGDLS and CDR2 YYNGEE come from the germline V gene. The CDR3 loop spans 15 amino acids. The CDR3 sequence is CASSPHPLQPYEQYF. In DNA, the CDR3 is TGTGCCAGCAGCCCCCACCCCCTCCAACCTTACGAGCAGTACTTC. The complete variable domain, with remaining parts taken from reference TRBV9 and TRBJ2-7, reads DSGVTQTPKHLITATGQRVTLRCSPRSGDLSVYWYQQSLDQGLQFLIQYYNGEERAKGNILERFSAQQFPDLHSELNLSSLELGDSALYFCASSPHPLQPYEQYFGPGTRLTVT.

The chain uses TRBV5-6 and TRBJ1-1; TRBD1 matches 11 bases. The germline V gene encodes CDR1 SGHDT and CDR2 YYEEEE. The junction had 6 bases not matched to a gene; V was cut back by 4 bases and J by 7 bases. CDR3 length: 14 residues. CDR3 nucleotide sequence: TGTGCCAGCAGCCCGGACAGGGGGCTTGGTGAAGCTTTCTTT. It specifies CASSPDRGLGEAFF. Full variable domain (rest looked up from reference TRBV5-6 and TRBJ1-1): DAGVTQSPTHLIKTRGQQVTLRCSPKSGHDTVSWYQQALGQGPQFIFQYYEEEERQRGNFPDRFSGHQFPNYSSELNVNALLLGDSALYLCASSPDRGLGEAFFGQGTRLTVV.

As to this clonotype: A read error is likely here: a far larger clone is one base away. The CDR3 spells CASSPWTNHQFF. CDR3 DNA sequence: TGTGCCAGCAGCCCCTGGACTAATCACCAGTTCTTC. This chain uses TRBV11-2 with TRBJ2-1; perhaps TRBD2 as D (6 bases). Deletions cut 5 bases from V and 13 bases from J, with 15 bases between. The CDR3 loop spans 12 amino acids. Germline CDR1 SGHAT, CDR2 FQNNGV. Variable domain in full (rest from reference TRBV11-2 and TRBJ2-1): EAGVAQSPRYKIIEKRQSVAFWCNPISGHATLYWYQQILGQGPKLLIQFQNNGVVDDSQLPKDRFSAERLKGVDSTLKIQPAKLEDSAVYLCASSPWTNHQFFGPGTRLTVL.

This clonotype was seen many times. V gene TRBV28 combines with J gene TRBJ2-5; D may match TRBD1 or TRBD2 (5 bases each). V was trimmed by 7 bases and J by 3 bases, leaving 21 bases between them. There are 16 residues in the CDR3. Germline-derived CDR1 and CDR2 are MDHEN and SYDVKM. As DNA, the CDR3 is TGTGCCAGCAACCGCCTCCCGGGACGGGGAAAAGAGACCCAGTACTTC. Encoded protein: CASNRLPGRGKETQYF.

This clonotype was recorded at least ten times. The chain is built from TRBV28 and TRBJ2-1; 8 bases align to TRBD1. CDR3 length: 16 residues. Unmatched junction bases numbered 9, after V lost 4 bases and J lost 4 bases. Germline V gene lookup returns CDR1 MDHEN and CDR2 SYDVKM. The CDR3 sequence: CASSSGSDRAYNEQFF. In DNA, the CDR3 is TGTGCCAGCAGTTCCGGCTCGGACAGGGCGTACAATGAGCAGTTCTTC. The variable domain in full, with the rest retrieved from reference TRBV28 and TRBJ2-1, is DVKVTQSSRYLVKRTGEKVFLECVQDMDHENMFWYRQDPGLGLRLIYFSYDVKMKEKGDIPEGYSVSREKKERFSLILESASTNQTSMYLCASSSGSDRAYNEQFFGPGTRLTVL.

This clonotype was detected many times. The chain couples TRBV18 to TRBJ1-5; D is unclear. Germline V gene data show CDR1 as KGHSH and CDR2 as LQKENI. Trimming removed 2 bases from V and 4 bases from J, with 3 bases in between. The CDR3 is 12 amino acids. CDR3 region: CASSPTNQPQHF. The DNA of the CDR3 is TGTGCCAGCTCACCAACAAATCAGCCCCAGCATTTT.

The J gene is TRBJ1-1, the V gene TRBV24-1, with a tentative D call TRBD1 (5 bases). CDR3 length: 14 amino acids. Trimming removed 5 bases from V and 1 base from J, with 10 bases in between. Germline CDR1 is KGHDR and CDR2 is SFDVKD. The CDR3 spells CATSGRGGNTEAFF. The CDR3, as DNA: TGTGCCACCAGTGGAAGGGGCGGGAACACTGAAGCTTTCTTT.

This clonotype was found a few times. The V and J genes are TRBV4-1 and TRBJ2-2; TRBD2 matches at 13 bases. CDR1 is MGHRA and CDR2 is YSYEKL in the germline V gene. J was trimmed by 1 base and V by 1 base; bases with no gene match: 15. This CDR3 has 22 residues. The CDR3 nucleotides are TGCGCCAGCAGCCAAGCAATTATACCGGGACTAGCGGGGCGATTGAACACCGGGGAGCTGTTTTTT. As protein: CASSQAIIPGLAGRLNTGELFF.